A single sample gave rise to the 28 T cell receptor beta chains below, sequenced in a study of T cell clonality in common variable immunodeficiency (dated by TCRdb to between 2014 and 2017). Broader findings and caveats from the paper: Fewer deletions and N-nucleotide insertions were reportedly observed in CVID TCRbeta sequences, and highly modified clones with 13 or more V deletions were reportedly absent from CVID TCRbeta sequences.

These receptors are not linked to any known antigen. The library was generated by the immunoSEQ multiplex PCR assay. TCRdb took this table from immuneACCESS and kept in-frame rearrangements with V and J called. Such tables lack part of the clones; where checked against another copy, unresolved V genes explain under half of the gap, and the rest is unexplained. The sample counts around 30,000 clones, each observed more than once. About 29% of the sample is taken by the ten largest. The sequenced material came from peripheral blood mononuclear cells. These receptors were taken from a human donor with common variable immunodeficiency.

This clone was recorded many times. The read halts 3 residues ahead of the CDR3 end, with the missing end drawn from the germline J gene. The J gene is TRBJ1-4, the V gene TRBV30, with 8 bases lining up with TRBD1. This CDR3 region has 15 residues. Germline V CDR1 and CDR2: GTSNPN, SVGIG (reference sequence). V gave up 4 bases and J gave up 8 bases; unmatched junction bases: 12. CDR3 DNA (partial): TGTGCCTGGACGACTAGGACAGGGTTGGAAGAAAAA. This sequence encodes CAWTTRTGLEEK. The whole CDR3 reads CAWTTRTGLEEKLFF.

There are many counts of this clone. The read terminates 3 residues before the CDR3 end, so the remaining end is supplied by the germline J gene. The gene calls are TRBV18 and TRBJ2-5, with D possibly being TRBD1 (5 bases). V dropped 3 bases and J dropped 5 bases, with 13 bases sitting between them. The CDR3 has 14 residues. Germline V gene sequence: CDR1 KGHSH, CDR2 LQKENI. CDR3 loop: CASSPQGLSETQYF. The part of the CDR3 DNA that was read is TGTGCCAGCTCACCCCAGGGTTTATCGGAGACC.

This clone was counted ten times or more. The DNA ends 3 residues before the CDR3 does, and the rest of the CDR3 is filled in from the germline J gene. V gene TRBV7-6 combines with J gene TRBJ2-1; the D gene is possibly TRBD2 (6 bases). The V and J ends lost 0 bases and 1 base respectively, with 10 bases between them. In germline, CDR1 is SGHVS, CDR2 FNYEAQ. The CDR3 spans 16 residues. CDR3 amino acids: CASSLAAGTSYNEQFF. CDR3 bases read: TGTGCCAGCAGCTTAGCCGCCGGGACTTCCTACAATGAG.

This clone has at least ten counts. The CDR3 goes on 3 residues after the read ends, and that part is filled in from the germline J gene. The J gene is TRBJ2-3, the V gene TRBV18; D gene ambiguous. The V end lost 3 bases, the J end lost 0 bases, and 4 bases lay between the germline ends. The CDR3 consists of 13 residues. Germline V gene sequence: CDR1 KGHSH, CDR2 LQKENI. The CDR3 reads CASSPHSTDTQYF. CDR3 bases read: TGTGCCAGCTCACCCCATAGCACAGATACG.

This clone has a count of ten or more. The read ends 3 residues shy of where the CDR3 ends; the end is completed using the germline J gene. V usage is TRBV7-6 and J usage is TRBJ2-7; D uncertain. Trimming removed 1 base at V and 2 bases at J, with 12 bases between. Per germline, CDR1 SGHVS and CDR2 FNYEAQ. This CDR3 region has 15 residues. The CDR3 spells CASSLVAAYPYEQYF. The CDR3 bases that were read are TGTGCCAGCAGCTTAGTCGCCGCCTACCCCTACGAG.

This clone was seen repeatedly, ten times or more. The CDR3 end falls 3 residues outside the read, so it is completed with the germline J gene. This sequence joins TRBV20-1 and TRBJ1-2; D ambiguous. Germline V lookup: CDR1 DFQATT, CDR2 SNEGSKA (reference sequence). The CDR3 has 12 residues. The CDR3 DNA, read in part, is TGCAGTGCTAGAGGCGGGGTCGGCGGC. As protein: CSARGGVGG. The CDR3, in full, reads CSARGGVGGYTF.

On this clone itself: The CDR3 end is not reached by the read, which stops 3 residues before it; the germline J gene fills it in. The chain is built from TRBV5-1 and TRBJ2-7, with TRBD1 matching over 8 bases. Trimming at V came to 4 bases and at J to 4 bases, leaving 7 bases not matched to a gene. Germline CDR1 SGHRS, CDR2 YFSETQ. This CDR3 has 14 residues. The covered CDR3 bases are TGCGCCAGCAGCGTGGACAGGGAAGGTTACGAG. Amino acids: CASSVDREGYE. The entire CDR3 is CASSVDREGYEQYF.

A word on this clone: Read data end 3 residues before the CDR3 end; the end is taken from the germline J gene. The chain links TRBV18 to TRBJ1-3; D gene uncertain. The V and J ends lost 0 bases and 4 bases respectively, with 10 bases between them. The CDR3 length is 15 residues. Germline loops: CDR1 KGHSH, CDR2 LQKENI. The CDR3 loop reads CASSPPIKPGNTIYF. The sequenced part of the CDR3 DNA is TGTGCCAGCTCACCACCGATCAAGCCAGGAAACACC.

In this sample, this clone turned up many times. The CDR3 end falls 3 residues outside the read, so it is completed with the germline J gene. The rearrangement joins TRBV19 to TRBJ2-1, with D possibly TRBD1 on 5 matching bases. CDR3 length: 15 residues. Germline CDR1 reads LNHDA; CDR2 reads SQIVND (reference sequence). Trimming removed 7 bases at V and 4 bases at J, with 17 bases between. The CDR3: CASIGADYSYNEQFF. CDR3 DNA, as far as it was read: TGTGCCAGTATTGGGGCAGATTATTCATACAATGAG.

This clone came up many times. CDR3 loop: CASSLRGDSPGANVLTF. CDR3 DNA, as far as it was read: TGTGCCAGCAGCTTAAGGGGGGATTCCCCTGGGGCCAACGTC. The rearrangement uses TRBV7-3 and TRBJ2-6, with a weak D call TRBD2 (6 bases). The read falls 3 residues short of the CDR3 end, and the missing part is taken from the germline J gene. Trimming shortened V by 1 base and J by 2 bases, and 12 bases separated the two germline ends. This CDR3 has 17 residues. CDR1 is SGHTA, CDR2 FQGTGA, per germline.

There are many counts of this clone. This CDR3 reads CASSLRSAGDEQFF. CDR3 bases read: TGTGCCAGCAGCCTCCGCTCCGCGGGAGATGAG. J is TRBJ2-1 and V is TRBV7-2; 7 bases fit TRBD2. The read halts 3 residues ahead of the CDR3 end, with the missing end drawn from the germline J gene. The CDR3 sequence is 14 residues long. Germline assignment: CDR1 SGHTA and CDR2 FQGNSA. After removal of 5 bases from V and 8 bases from J, the junction contained 9 bases not matched to a gene.

This clone was detected ten times or more. The CDR3 extends 3 residues past the end of the read, so its final part is completed from the germline J gene. J is TRBJ2-5 and V is TRBV18; D remains unclear. The CDR3 spans 11 residues. The V end was cut by 3 bases, the J end by 5 bases, with 4 bases between. Germline values: CDR1 KGHSH, CDR2 LQKENI. The sequenced CDR3 bases are TGTGCCAGCTCACCCGCGGAGACC. Amino acid sequence: CASSPAET. The whole CDR3 sequence is CASSPAETQYF.

Many counts were recorded for this clone. From the germline J gene comes the end of the CDR3, since the read stops 3 residues before it. The V and J genes are TRBV6-2 or TRBV6-3 and TRBJ2-7, with TRBD1 matching 8 bases. The CDR3 is 14 amino acids. J lost 0 bases, V lost 6 bases, and 4 bases had no gene match. The germline gives CDR1 MNHEY, CDR2 SVGEGT. The CDR3 sequence is CASRTGVLSYEQYF. CDR3 DNA (partial): TGTGCCAGCAGGACAGGGGTGCTCTCCTACGAG.

This clone has ten or more counts. With the read ending 3 residues before the CDR3 end, the germline J gene is used to fill in that end. The chain is built from TRBV7-2 and TRBJ2-5, with 7 bases aligning to TRBD1. This CDR3 has 14 amino acids. From germline, CDR1 is SGHTA and CDR2 FQGNSA. V lost 8 bases to trimming and J lost 5 bases; unmatched junction nucleotides: 11. CDR3 sequence reads: CASRRDSSGETQYF. The sequenced part of the CDR3 DNA is TGTGCCAGCCGCAGGGACAGCTCGGGGGAGACC.

This clone has a handful of counts. The DNA read from the CDR3 is TGTGCCAGCAGTCCCGGGACTAGCGGGGCGAACACCGGGGAG. It translates to CASSPGTSGANTGE. The full CDR3 is CASSPGTSGANTGELFF. The V call is TRBV6-2 or TRBV6-3, the J call TRBJ2-2, with TRBD2 identical over 13 bases. The missing CDR3 end, 3 residues past where the read stops, is filled in from the germline J gene. This CDR3 has 17 amino acids. Per the germline V gene, CDR1 is MNHEY and CDR2 is SVGEGT. J was trimmed by 0 bases and V by 5 bases; bases with no gene match: 3.

In regard to this clone: The CDR3 end is not reached by the read, which stops 3 residues before it; the germline J gene fills it in. The genes are TRBV23-1 and TRBJ1-3; 8 bases fit TRBD1. TRBV23-1 is an ORF, and what it does is uncertain. The CDR3 is made up of 15 amino acids. Trimming at V came to 10 bases and at J to 2 bases, leaving 10 bases not matched to a gene. The CDR3 protein is CAKSRGRSTGNTIYF. The CDR3 bases that were read are TGCGCCAAGTCCAGGGGGCGGTCAACTGGAAACACC.

In the case of this clone: The CDR3 goes on 3 residues after the read ends, and that part is filled in from the germline J gene. This sequence joins TRBV19 and TRBJ2-7; TRBD1 agrees at 7 bases. The germline gives CDR1 LNHDA, CDR2 SQIVND (reference sequence). The CDR3 contains 11 residues. Trimming at V came to 8 bases and at J to 2 bases, leaving 0 bases not matched to a gene. CDR3: CASGTAYEQYF. The CDR3 DNA, read in part, is TGTGCCAGTGGGACAGCCTACGAG.

Partial CDR3 DNA: TGTGCCAGCAGTGATTCGACTTCTAAGGATGGC. Its protein is CASSDSTSKDG. The whole CDR3 sequence is CASSDSTSKDGYTF. The gene calls are TRBV2 and TRBJ1-2; D is undetermined. From the germline J gene comes the end of the CDR3, since the read stops 3 residues before it. Germline V gene lookup returns CDR1 SNHLY and CDR2 FYNNEI. The V gene lost 3 bases and the J gene lost 6 bases, with 14 bases spanning the gap. This CDR3 spans 14 amino acids.

This clone has a count of ten or more. The read falls 3 residues short of the CDR3 end, and the missing part is taken from the germline J gene. V is TRBV20-1 and J is TRBJ1-5; D is unclear. Trimming left V 4 bases short and J 1 base short, with 14 bases between. Germline CDR1 DFQATT, CDR2 SNEGSKA (reference sequence). CDR3 length equals 15 residues. The CDR3 is CSATTLFGSNQPQHF. The covered CDR3 bases are TGCAGTGCTACAACGCTGTTCGGGAGCAATCAGCCC.

This clone was detected ten times or more. The observed sequence ends 3 residues before the CDR3 terminus, with the missing tail filled in from the germline J gene. The rearrangement uses TRBV6-2 or TRBV6-3 and TRBJ2-1, with D perhaps TRBD2 (5 bases). Germline values: CDR1 MNHEY, CDR2 SVGEGT. The CDR3 covers 15 residues. The V end was cut by 8 bases, the J end by 8 bases, with 22 bases between. The part of the CDR3 DNA that was read is TGTGCCAGCGCGAGGGTCCCCCCCTTTCATTATGAG. Translated, it gives CASARVPPFHYE. The full CDR3 is CASARVPPFHYEQFF.

This clone showed up just a few times. The read halts 3 residues ahead of the CDR3 end, with the missing end drawn from the germline J gene. V is TRBV6-2 or TRBV6-3 and J is TRBJ1-5; 7 bases match TRBD1. J was trimmed by 5 bases and V by 7 bases; bases with no gene match: 8. This CDR3 contains 14 residues. The V gene's germline CDR1 is MNHEY and CDR2 SVGEGT. The CDR3 region is CASNGQVLHQPQHF. The DNA read from the CDR3 is TGTGCCAGCAATGGACAGGTTTTACATCAGCCC.

This clone has ten or more counts. CDR3 protein: CSAPVGARGEAFF. The DNA read from the CDR3 is TGCAGTGCCCCAGTGGGGGCGAGGGGCGAA. V gene TRBV20-1 combines with J gene TRBJ1-1; D is perhaps TRBD1 (6 bases). The read stops 3 residues short of the end of the CDR3; the missing end is completed from the germline J gene. Per germline, CDR1 DFQATT and CDR2 SNEGSKA (reference sequence). The CDR3 has 13 residues.

This clone was picked up many times. The read terminates 3 residues ahead of where the CDR3 ends, so the germline J gene completes it. Other DNA sequences in the sample encode the same CDR3. V usage is TRBV27 and J usage is TRBJ2-3; tentative D call: TRBD2 (6 bases). CDR1 MNHEY and CDR2 SMNVEV come from the germline V gene (reference sequence). V was trimmed by 2 bases and J by 2 bases, leaving 11 bases between them. CDR3 size: 15 residues. CDR3 DNA, as far as it was read: TGTGCCAGCAGTTTAGGAGCGGGTGTCACAGATACG. It yields the protein CASSLGAGVTDT. The complete CDR3 sequence is CASSLGAGVTDTQYF.

At least ten counts were recorded for this clone. The sequenced fragment ends 3 residues before the CDR3 boundary, so the rest is inferred from the germline J gene. The chain combines TRBV11-2 with TRBJ1-2; D is perhaps TRBD1 (6 bases). Germline V gives CDR1 SGHAT, CDR2 FQNNGV. The CDR3 runs 14 residues. The CDR3 bases that were read are TGTGCCAGCAGCTTAGAGTGGCAGGGGAGCGGC. It translates to CASSLEWQGSG. The entire CDR3 is CASSLEWQGSGYTF.

This clone was seen a handful of times. Read coverage stops 3 residues before the CDR3 terminus; the germline J gene supplies the remainder. V is TRBV5-1 and J is TRBJ1-5, with D perhaps TRBD1 (5 bases). The CDR3 runs 16 residues. The V end was cut by 3 bases, the J end by 4 bases, with 17 bases between. Per the germline V gene, CDR1 is SGHRS and CDR2 is YFSETQ. Here the CDR3 reads CASSWGGGETNQPQHF. The sequenced CDR3 bases are TGCGCCAGCAGCTGGGGTGGAGGGGAGACTAATCAGCCC.

There are many counts of this clone. The read ends 3 residues early relative to the CDR3; the germline J gene fills the gap. J is TRBJ2-7 and V is TRBV7-2; TRBD1 aligns across 8 bases. This CDR3 is 14 amino acids long. The germline gives CDR1 SGHTA, CDR2 FQGNSA. V gave up 5 bases and J gave up 3 bases; unmatched junction bases: 6. CDR3: CASSIGQGIYEQYF. The sequenced part of the CDR3 DNA is TGTGCCAGCAGCATCGGACAGGGAATCTACGAG. The full variable domain, in which reference TRBV7-2 and TRBJ2-7 provide the parts outside the CDR3, is GAGVSQSPSNKVTEKGKDVELRCDPISGHTALYWYRQSLGQGLEFLIYFQGNSAPDKSGLPSDRFSAERTGGSVSTLTIQRTQQEDSAVYLCASSIGQGIYEQYFGPGTRLTVT.

About this clone itself: The DNA ends 3 residues before the CDR3 does, and the rest of the CDR3 is filled in from the germline J gene. The rearrangement joins TRBV18 to TRBJ1-4; D possibly corresponds to TRBD1 (5 bases). Trimming cost V 4 bases and J 2 bases, with 14 bases left between them. Germline V gene sequence: CDR1 KGHSH, CDR2 LQKENI. There are 16 residues in the CDR3. CDR3 residues: CASSLQGAWTNEKLFF. The covered CDR3 bases are TGTGCCAGCTCACTTCAAGGGGCTTGGACTAATGAAAAA. Full variable domain (outside the CDR3, taken from reference TRBV18 and TRBJ1-4): NAGVMQNPRHLVRRRGQEARLRCSPMKGHSHVYWYRQLPEEGLKFMVYLQKENIIDESGMPKERFSAEFPKEGPSILRIQQVVRGDSAAYFCASSLQGAWTNEKLFFGSGTQLSVL.

This clone was observed many times. The sequenced fragment ends 3 residues before the CDR3 boundary, so the rest is inferred from the germline J gene. This rearrangement joins TRBV5-4 to TRBJ1-6; 9 bases are a match to TRBD1. Germline CDR1 and CDR2: SGHNT and YYREEE (reference sequence). The trim removed 4 bases at V and 11 bases at J, leaving 7 bases unmatched. The CDR3 extends over 14 amino acids. The sequenced part of the CDR3 DNA is TGTGCCAGCAGCAGCGACAGGGGGGGGACACCC. As protein: CASSSDRGGTP. From start to end, the CDR3 is CASSSDRGGTPLHF.